This record looks at one T cell receptor (beta chain) sequence and its context. The sample is drawn from a study of T cells in Graves' hyperthyroidism and ophthalmopathy. Germline V lookup: CDR1 SEHNR, CDR2 FQNEAQ (reference sequence). The CDR3 length is 12 residues. With 4 bases removed from V and 5 bases from J, the gap between germline ends came to 6 bases. TCR beta CDR3 sequences were amplified from RNA transcripts. First-round RT-PCR of the TCR CDR3 relied on the HTBI primer set. In TCRdb, the multiplex PCR reads were re-called with MiXCR into one record per CDR3 protein. The sample has under 300,000 distinct CDR3 sequences, 14% to 15% seen once; the top ten hold about 14%. Each diagnosis was grounded in clinical symptoms, serum thyroxine and TRAb, thyroid ultrasound, and orbital computed tomography. Fresh peripheral blood, about 9.6 ml, yielded the PBMCs.

The receptor was isolated from a middle-aged woman with Graves' hyperthyroidism that later progressed to Graves' ophthalmopathy. V usage is TRBV7-9 and J usage is TRBJ1-5, with unresolved D. The sequencing input was blood. The CDR3 sequence: CASSYNYQPQHF. CDR3 bases: TGTGCCAGCAGCTATAATTATCAGCCCCAGCATTTT.